Only one count was recorded for the clone carrying this T cell receptor beta chain. One end of the junction does not line up with germline, which may come from a read error. Specified time point: patch test 1, 2 weeks after DPC sensitization. As to treatment: therapeutic diphenylcyclopropenone sensitization with weekly scalp DPC. Prior to each patch test being applied, blood was drawn. Every donor had alopecia and was 18 to 70 years old; all were suitable for DPC. The entry originates in a study of human T cells and chemical hapten exposure. Across the study: DPC at 0.01% went onto the upper back in patch tests, read at 6 days.

Unique molecular identifiers were attached to individual cDNA molecules during library preparation. TCRdb used MiXCR to reprocess the RACE reads, holding one entry per CDR3 protein. The data show roughly 200,000 distinct CDR3 sequences, around 24% seen once. This CDR3 is built from 15 residues. CDR1 and CDR2 (germline): SQVTM, ANQGSEA. The chain links TRBV29-1 to TRBJ1-2, with 10 bases lining up with TRBD1. The source material was whole blood, sampled in connection with sensitization to the hapten diphenylcyclopropenone (DPC). The source is a woman in her forties or fifties with alopecia areata. Some clones in this sample may be carry-over from other donors' samples. The CDR3 region is CSVEPRGQGVYSYTF. CDR3 DNA sequence: TGCAGCGTTGAACCCAGAGGACAGGGGGTCTATAGCTACACCTTC.